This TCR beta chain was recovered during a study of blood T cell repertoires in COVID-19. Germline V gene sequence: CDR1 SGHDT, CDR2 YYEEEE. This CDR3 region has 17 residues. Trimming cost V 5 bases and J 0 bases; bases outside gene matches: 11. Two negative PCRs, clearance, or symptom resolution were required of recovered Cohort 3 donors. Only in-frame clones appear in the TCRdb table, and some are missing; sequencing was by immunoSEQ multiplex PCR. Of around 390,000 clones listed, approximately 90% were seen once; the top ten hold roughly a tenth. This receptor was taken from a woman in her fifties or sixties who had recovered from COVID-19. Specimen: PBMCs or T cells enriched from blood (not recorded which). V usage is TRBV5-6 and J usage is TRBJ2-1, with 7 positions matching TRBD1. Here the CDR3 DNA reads TGTGCCAGCAGTATCTTCTCCGGGACAGCCTCCTACAATGAGCAGTTCTTC. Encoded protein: CASSIFSGTASYNEQFF.